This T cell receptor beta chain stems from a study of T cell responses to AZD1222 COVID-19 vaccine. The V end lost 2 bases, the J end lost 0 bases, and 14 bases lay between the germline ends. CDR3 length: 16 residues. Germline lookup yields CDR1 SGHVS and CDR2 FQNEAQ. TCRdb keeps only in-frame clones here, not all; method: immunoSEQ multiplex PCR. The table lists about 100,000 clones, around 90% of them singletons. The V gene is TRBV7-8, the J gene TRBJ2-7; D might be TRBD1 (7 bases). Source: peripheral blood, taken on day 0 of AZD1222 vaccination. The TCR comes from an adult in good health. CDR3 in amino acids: CASSLRAGQSSYEQYF. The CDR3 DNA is TGTGCCAGCAGCTTACGGGCGGGACAGAGCTCCTACGAGCAGTACTTC.